One and the same sample provided the 22 T cell receptor beta chains below, sequenced in a study of follicular helper T cells after annual influenza vaccination. Measured with immunoSEQ multiplex PCR; TCRdb has only the in-frame clones, and not every one. The repertoire holds thousands of clones, with about 80% as singletons. As for time point: 2014-2015 season, pre-vaccination. The sequenced sample was CXCR5+ CD38- circulating T follicular helper cells from blood, obtained on the day of influenza vaccination. Indicated subset: circulating Tfh, non-naive CD4+CXCR5+PD-1+ (ICOS+CD38+ or ICOS-CD38-). These receptors came from an adult who received the influenza vaccine.

The V gene is TRBV28, the J gene TRBJ2-3; TRBD2 matches 8 bases. Germline V CDR1 and CDR2: MDHEN, SYDVKM. J lost 4 bases, V lost 5 bases, and 14 bases had no gene match. The CDR3 consists of 17 residues. The CDR3: CASSPPPLSGRSDTQYF. The DNA of the CDR3 is TGTGCCAGCAGTCCCCCACCTCTAAGCGGGAGATCAGATACGCAGTATTTT.

This clone was observed once. The chain combines TRBV5-1 with TRBJ2-3, with 15 bases matching TRBD2. The length of the CDR3 is 17 residues. CDR1 and CDR2 from the germline V gene are SGHRS and YFSETQ. J gave up 1 base and V 6 bases, and 6 bases lay outside the gene matches. The CDR3 DNA sequence: TGCGCCAGCAACCTGGGACTAGCGGGGGGCCGCACAGATACGCAGTATTTT. It codes for CASNLGLAGGRTDTQYF.

The chain has TRBV6-5 and TRBJ2-7, with TRBD2 identical over 9 bases. From germline, CDR1 is MNHEY and CDR2 SVGAGI. J gave up 3 bases and V 6 bases, and 9 bases lay outside the gene matches. This CDR3 contains 15 residues. CDR3 residues: CASSSPSGTIYEQYF. CDR3 in DNA: TGTGCCAGCAGCTCACCTAGCGGGACTATCTACGAGCAGTACTTC.

V gene TRBV4-3 combines with J gene TRBJ2-3; a weak D match, TRBD2 (6 bases). V was trimmed by 5 bases and J by 6 bases, leaving 15 bases between them. The CDR3 covers 14 residues. CDR1 and CDR2 (germline): LGHNA, YSLEER. CDR3 region: CASSMRLGTDTQYF. The CDR3 DNA reads as TGCGCCAGCAGCATGCGACTAGGTACCGATACGCAGTATTTT.

This chain joins TRBV6-6 and TRBJ2-7; D possibly matches TRBD1 or TRBD2 (6 bases each). The length of the CDR3 is 15 residues. The V gene lost 5 bases and the J gene lost 7 bases, with 21 bases spanning the gap. Germline CDR1 MNHNY, CDR2 SVGAGI (reference sequence). CDR3 sequence reads: CASSNRGLENQEQYF. In DNA, the CDR3 is TGTGCCAGCAGTAACCGGGGGCTAGAAAATCAAGAGCAGTACTTC.

The chain has TRBV7-9 and TRBJ2-7; no firm D call. Germline CDR1 and CDR2: SEHNR and FQNEAQ (reference sequence). Between the trimmed V and J ends, which lost 1 base and 2 bases, there was a span of 12 bases. CDR3 length: 15 residues. The DNA of the CDR3 is TGTGCCAGCAGCTTAGGCGACGATGCAACCTACGAGCAGTACTTC. It codes for CASSLGDDATYEQYF.

A few counts support this clone. V and J are TRBV7-9 and TRBJ1-6, with a weak D call TRBD1 (5 bases). V lost 6 bases to trimming and J lost 5 bases, with 14 bases between them. Germline assignment: CDR1 SEHNR and CDR2 FQNEAQ (reference sequence). The CDR3 consists of 15 residues. CDR3 sequence: CASRKDSSDNSPLHF. The CDR3 DNA reads TGTGCCAGCAGAAAAGACAGTTCCGATAATTCACCCCTCCACTTT.

The chain links TRBV10-3 to TRBJ2-1; 7 nucleotides match TRBD1. Germline CDR1 ENHRY, CDR2 SYGVKD. With 6 bases clipped from V and 5 bases from J, the junction kept 10 bases outside the gene matches. CDR3 length: 15 residues. The CDR3 DNA is TGTGCCATCAGGCGGCAGGGGGATAAAGACAATGAGCAGTTCTTC. It translates to CAIRRQGDKDNEQFF.

The chain carries TRBV27 and TRBJ1-4; D not certain. Germline CDR1 reads MNHEY; CDR2 reads SMNVEV (reference sequence). This CDR3 spans 17 amino acids. Trimming stripped 6 bases from V and 0 bases from J, with 17 bases between. The CDR3 sequence is CASSRMIPGATNEKLFF. CDR3 nucleotides: TGTGCCAGCAGCCGAATGATCCCGGGTGCAACTAATGAAAAACTGTTTTTT.

This sequence joins TRBV7-2 and TRBJ1-1; 7 positions agree with TRBD1. The V segment lost 5 bases and the J segment 10 bases; nucleotides outside the gene matches: 16. The CDR3 is made up of 15 amino acids. Germline V gene data show CDR1 as SGHTA and CDR2 as FQGNSA. The CDR3 loop reads CASSATGTAPGRAFF. The CDR3 DNA reads as TGTGCCAGCAGCGCAACCGGGACAGCCCCTGGGAGAGCTTTCTTT.

This clone was seen just once. The rearrangement uses TRBV4-1 and TRBJ2-7; the match to TRBD2 covers 8 bases. The CDR3 sequence is 17 residues long. Germline lookup yields CDR1 MGHRA and CDR2 YSYEKL. The V and J ends lost 3 bases and 7 bases, in that order; junction bases with no gene match: 17. DNA of the CDR3: TGCGCCAGCAGCCAGGCCACGGGAGCGGGAGTTCTAAGGGAGCAGTACTTC. It translates to CASSQATGAGVLREQYF.

The chain uses TRBV7-6 and TRBJ2-5, with 7 bases identical to TRBD2. With 1 base clipped from V and 5 bases from J, the junction kept 16 bases outside the gene matches. In germline, CDR1 is SGHVS, CDR2 FNYEAQ. The CDR3 runs to 18 residues. The CDR3 DNA is TGTGCCAGCAGCTTAGTGAGTAGCGGGTCCTCGGCCGGGGAGACCCAGTACTTC. It encodes CASSLVSSGSSAGETQYF. Using reference TRBV7-6 and TRBJ2-5 for the parts outside the CDR3, the full variable domain is GAGVSQSPRYKVTKRGQDVALRCDPISGHVSLYWYRQALGQGPEFLTYFNYEAQQDKSGLPNDRFSAERPEGSISTLTIQRTEQRDSAMYRCASSLVSSGSSAGETQYFGPGTRLLVL.

The rearrangement joins TRBV2 to TRBJ2-3, with TRBD2 identical over 14 bases. Germline V CDR1 and CDR2: SNHLY, FYNNEI. V lost 4 bases and J lost 3; bases outside the gene matches: 3. The CDR3 loop spans 16 amino acids. This CDR3 is CASSARLAGGTDTQYF. CDR3 in DNA: TGTGCCAGCAGTGCCAGACTAGCGGGAGGGACAGATACGCAGTATTTT.

The genes are TRBV19 and TRBJ2-1; 7 bases line up with TRBD2. V lost 0 bases, J lost 0 bases, and 8 bases stayed unmatched. Germline CDR1 and CDR2: LNHDA and SQIVND (reference sequence). The CDR3 contains 18 residues. The CDR3 DNA follows: TGTGCCAGTAGTATAGACGTCAGGCTAGCGGACTCCTACAATGAGCAGTTCTTC. It specifies CASSIDVRLADSYNEQFF.

This clone was seen a single time. The chain employs TRBV7-4 and TRBJ2-3, with 7 positions matching TRBD2. Germline V CDR1 and CDR2: SGHVT, SQSDAQ. J gave up 7 bases and V 5 bases, and 9 bases lay outside the gene matches. CDR3 length: 14 residues. The CDR3 DNA reads as TGTGCCAGCAGCCAGGAACTAGCGTCATATACGCAGTATTTT. It specifies CASSQELASYTQYF.

A few counts support this clone. The chain carries TRBV28 and TRBJ2-3; 8 bases line up with TRBD2. The CDR3 has 16 amino acids. CDR1 is MDHEN and CDR2 is SYDVKM in the germline V gene. Unmatched junction bases numbered 13, after V lost 6 bases and J lost 5 bases. CDR3 DNA sequence: TGTGCCAGCAGCAAGCCGGGACTAGAGGTAGGAGATACGCAGTATTTT. Translating it yields CASSKPGLEVGDTQYF.

The chain carries TRBV6-1 and TRBJ2-3; 9 positions match TRBD2. In germline, CDR1 is MNHNS, CDR2 SASEGT. J gave up 2 bases and V 3 bases, and 3 bases lay outside the gene matches. The CDR3 is 15 residues long. The CDR3 coding sequence is TGTGCCAGCAGTGACGGCGGGGGGGTCACAGATACGCAGTATTTT. It translates to CASSDGGGVTDTQYF.

This clone was observed a few times. This CDR3 is CASSIDPFRGNIQYF. CDR3 DNA: TGTGCCAGTAGTATAGACCCGTTTAGGGGAAACATTCAGTACTTC. The chain employs TRBV19 and TRBJ2-4; weak D call: TRBD1 (5 bases). Germline CDR1 and CDR2: LNHDA and SQIVND (reference sequence). This CDR3 is built from 15 residues. Trimming removed 0 bases from V and 6 bases from J, with 12 bases in between. Full variable domain (rest looked up from reference TRBV19 and TRBJ2-4): DGGITQSPKYLFRKEGQNVTLSCEQNLNHDAMYWYRQDPGQGLRLIYYSQIVNDFQKGDIAEGYSVSREKKESFPLTVTSAQKNPTAFYLCASSIDPFRGNIQYFGAGTRLSVL.

This clone came up a few times. The V call is TRBV27, the J call TRBJ2-7; 9 bases are shared with TRBD2. V lost 7 bases and J lost 1; bases outside the gene matches: 8. This CDR3 is 15 amino acids long. Germline assignment: CDR1 MNHEY and CDR2 SMNVEV (reference sequence). The CDR3 nucleotides read TGTGCCAGCAAGTCACTTAGCGGGGGATCCTACGAGCAGTACTTC. Protein product: CASKSLSGGSYEQYF.

A single count supports this clone. The rearrangement links TRBV5-1 to TRBJ1-1, with 9 bases matching TRBD1. CDR3 size: 15 residues. The V and J ends lost 5 bases and 1 base, in that order; junction bases with no gene match: 6. Germline V lookup: CDR1 SGHRS, CDR2 YFSETQ. The CDR3 DNA reads TGCGCCAGCAGACCCTCGGACAGGGGGAACACTGAAGCTTTCTTT. Amino acid sequence: CASRPSDRGNTEAFF.

V and J are TRBV30 and TRBJ2-3, with D hard to call. The CDR3 spans 11 residues. V was clipped by 4 bases and J by 6 bases, with 8 bases between them. Germline CDR1 GTSNPN, CDR2 SVGIG (reference sequence). The CDR3 loop is CAWMAIDTQYF. The CDR3 DNA follows: TGTGCCTGGATGGCCATTGATACGCAGTATTTT.

This chain joins TRBV27 and TRBJ2-7; 7 bases line up with TRBD1. The germline gives CDR1 MNHEY, CDR2 SMNVEV (reference sequence). V lost 1 base and J lost 0; bases outside the gene matches: 3. The CDR3 is 15 amino acids. In DNA form, the CDR3 reads TGTGCCAGCAGTTTATATCCAGGGGGCTCCTACGAGCAGTACTTC. It codes for CASSLYPGGSYEQYF.